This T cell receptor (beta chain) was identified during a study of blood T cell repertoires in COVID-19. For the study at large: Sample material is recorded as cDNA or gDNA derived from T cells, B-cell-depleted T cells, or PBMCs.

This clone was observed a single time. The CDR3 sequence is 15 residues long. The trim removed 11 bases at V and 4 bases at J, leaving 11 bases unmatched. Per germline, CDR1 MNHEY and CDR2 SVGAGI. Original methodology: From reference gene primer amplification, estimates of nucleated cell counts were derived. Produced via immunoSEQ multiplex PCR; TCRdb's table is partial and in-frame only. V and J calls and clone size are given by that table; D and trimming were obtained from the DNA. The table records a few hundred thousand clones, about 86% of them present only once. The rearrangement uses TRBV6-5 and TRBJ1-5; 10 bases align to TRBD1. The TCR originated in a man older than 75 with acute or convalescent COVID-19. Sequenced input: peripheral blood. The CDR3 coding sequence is TGTGCCGCACACCGGGACAGGGGACGGAATCAGCCCCAGCATTTT. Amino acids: CAAHRDRGRNQPQHF.